The 25 T cell receptor beta chains in this list originate from one sample, sequenced in a study of T cells expressing NK-cell markers. TCRdb re-called the 5' RACE reads; every CDR3 protein appears as one record, without DNA. This sample's table has about 390,000 distinct CDR3 sequences. Material for sequencing was blood T cells: a sorted CD56 or NKG2C T cell subset, CD4+ or CD8+ T cells, or bulk PBMC T cells (not recorded which). The receptors come from a woman aged 45-60 years in good health.

V is TRBV29-1 and J is TRBJ1-2; the TCRdb D gene call, TRBD1, has no DNA to confirm it. Germline V gives CDR1 SQVTM, CDR2 ANQGSEA. The CDR3 is made up of 13 amino acids. CDR3 residues: CSVEDPYEGGYTF. Looking up the rest from reference TRBV29-1 and TRBJ1-2 gives the full variable domain: SAVISQKPSRDICQRGTSLTIQCQVDSQVTMMFWYRQQPGQSLTLIATANQGSEATYESGFVIDKFPISRPNLTFSTLTVSNMSPEDSSIYLCSVEDPYEGGYTFGSGTRLTVV.

The chain couples TRBV4-1 to TRBJ1-5. The length of the CDR3 is 15 residues. The germline V gene encodes CDR1 MGHRA and CDR2 YSYEKL. This CDR3 reads CASSQGGGRWGPQHF.

The gene calls are TRBV29-1 and TRBJ1-5; the D call from TCRdb, TRBD1, cannot be confirmed without DNA. Germline CDR1 reads SQVTM; CDR2 reads ANQGSEA. The CDR3 contains 13 residues. The CDR3 here is CSVEPARGQPQHF.

The gene calls are TRBV2 and TRBJ2-1; the TCRdb call, TRBD2, lacks DNA for checking. The length of the CDR3 is 12 residues. Germline CDR1 reads SNHLY; CDR2 reads FYNNEI. CDR3 amino acids: CASRERVPEQFF. Using reference TRBV2 and TRBJ2-1 for the parts outside the CDR3, the full variable domain is EPEVTQTPSHQVTQMGQEVILRCVPISNHLYFYWYRQILGQKVEFLVSFYNNEISEKSEIFDDQFSVERPDGSNFTLKIRSTKLEDSAMYFCASRERVPEQFFGPGTRLTVL.

The CDR3 is CASSLAFRRNGGEQFF. This chain uses TRBV5-1 with TRBJ2-1; TCRdb's D call, TRBD1, is unchecked because there is no DNA. The CDR3 length is 16 residues. CDR1 is SGHRS, CDR2 YFSETQ, per germline.

The rearrangement links TRBV19 to TRBJ2-3; TCRdb's D gene call, TRBD1, goes unchecked for lack of DNA. From germline, CDR1 is LNHDA and CDR2 SQIVND (reference sequence). The CDR3 covers 12 residues. The CDR3 region is CASSPDGTWWYF.

The genes are TRBV12-3 or TRBV12-4 and TRBJ2-3. The CDR3 runs to 15 residues. CDR3 sequence: CASSFSHGSTDTQYF.

The rearrangement links TRBV12-3 or TRBV12-4 to TRBJ2-1; TCRdb outputs TRBD2, but without DNA this stays unchecked. The CDR3 has 12 residues. The CDR3 loop is CASSARPREQFF.

The chain carries TRBV29-1 and TRBJ2-1; TCRdb proposes TRBD2, but this gene call is untestable without DNA. This CDR3 comprises 14 residues. Germline CDR1 reads SQVTM; CDR2 reads ANQGSEA. The CDR3 here is CSVPIAGGRNEQFF.

V gene TRBV12-3 or TRBV12-4 combines with J gene TRBJ2-3; the D gene TCRdb calls, TRBD1, cannot be checked with no DNA. The CDR3 has 12 residues. The CDR3 protein is CASSPGLDTQYF.

This sequence joins TRBV27 and TRBJ2-5; TCRdb selects TRBD1, and the lack of DNA leaves this call unchecked. Germline CDR1 MNHEY, CDR2 SMNVEV (reference sequence). CDR3 size: 14 residues. CDR3 region: CASSGTGSQETQYF.

The gene calls are TRBV5-1 and TRBJ2-1; TCRdb's assignment of TRBD2 cannot be checked, as there is no DNA. The CDR3 consists of 19 residues. The germline gives CDR1 SGHRS, CDR2 YFSETQ. The CDR3 loop is CASSLGVGIGTLRANEQFF.

The J gene is TRBJ2-2, the V gene TRBV24-1; the TRBD2 assignment by TCRdb is unverifiable without DNA. CDR3 length: 16 residues. In germline, CDR1 is KGHDR, CDR2 SFDVKD. The CDR3 region is CATSDFPGAGTGELFF.

The chain joins TRBV11-2 to TRBJ2-3. Looked up from germline, CDR1 is SGHAT and CDR2 is FQNNGV. The CDR3 covers 15 residues. The CDR3: CASSSTSGGTDTQYF. Variable domain in full (rest from reference TRBV11-2 and TRBJ2-3): EAGVAQSPRYKIIEKRQSVAFWCNPISGHATLYWYQQILGQGPKLLIQFQNNGVVDDSQLPKDRFSAERLKGVDSTLKIQPAKLEDSAVYLCASSSTSGGTDTQYFGPGTRLTVL.

V usage is TRBV12-3 or TRBV12-4 and J usage is TRBJ2-5; TCRdb's D gene call, TRBD2, goes unchecked for lack of DNA. This CDR3 has 15 amino acids. This CDR3 reads CASRSGATSGETQYF.

This sequence joins TRBV12-3 or TRBV12-4 and TRBJ2-3; without DNA, the TCRdb call of TRBD2 cannot be checked. The CDR3 is 15 residues long. This chain's CDR3 is CASSSGLAGRDTQYF.

The chain couples TRBV12-3 or TRBV12-4 to TRBJ1-5. The CDR3 contains 16 residues. The CDR3 sequence: CASSLRSVGSNQPQHF.

The chain couples TRBV5-1 to TRBJ2-1; the TRBD2 assignment by TCRdb is unverifiable without DNA. This CDR3 has 16 residues. Germline CDR1 and CDR2: SGHRS and YFSETQ. The CDR3 region is CASSFSSSGYWNEQFF.

The gene calls are TRBV29-1 and TRBJ2-1; TCRdb's D gene call, TRBD1, goes unchecked for lack of DNA. Looked up from germline, CDR1 is SQVTM and CDR2 is ANQGSEA. The CDR3 is 12 residues long. The CDR3 loop is CSVLSRGHSQFF.

The V gene is TRBV4-1, the J gene TRBJ2-5. Germline V gene data show CDR1 as MGHRA and CDR2 as YSYEKL. This CDR3 is 13 amino acids long. CDR3 in amino acids: CASSRLLRETQYF.

The gene calls are TRBV20-1 and TRBJ2-1. CDR3 length equals 17 residues. Germline V gene lookup returns CDR1 DFQATT and CDR2 SNEGSKA (reference sequence). Here the CDR3 reads CSAPQIGRTSSYNEQFF.

The rearrangement links TRBV30 to TRBJ2-1; TCRdb outputs TRBD2, but without DNA this stays unchecked. The CDR3 sequence is 15 residues long. The germline V gene has CDR1 GTSNPN and CDR2 SVGIG (reference sequence). CDR3 amino acids: CAWSVGTSSYNEQFF.

The J gene is TRBJ1-6, the V gene TRBV6-6; absent DNA, TCRdb's TRBD1 call cannot be checked. CDR3 length: 14 amino acids. The germline V gene has CDR1 MNHNY and CDR2 SVGAGI (reference sequence). CDR3 amino acids: CASTMTGGQAPLHF.

V gene TRBV24-1 combines with J gene TRBJ2-1; no DNA is available, so the TRBD1 call from TCRdb remains unchecked. This CDR3 region has 17 residues. CDR1 and CDR2 (germline): KGHDR, SFDVKD. This chain's CDR3 is CATSDSQGIPAYNEQFF.

This sequence joins TRBV19 and TRBJ2-3; as DNA is missing, the TRBD2 call by TCRdb cannot be tested. The CDR3 totals 18 residues. The germline gives CDR1 LNHDA, CDR2 SQIVND (reference sequence). The CDR3: CASRARTSGRAGTDTQYF.